This TCR beta chain came from a study of molecular identifiers for immune sequencing clone quantification. Comment on this clonotype: Its antigen is undetermined.

Previously published methods and listed TCR primers were used for the bulk TCR libraries. TCRdb itself ran the PCR reads through MiXCR, one entry per CDR3 protein. The sample has about 510,000 distinct CDR3 sequences, 20% to 25% seen once. The germline V gene has CDR1 LGHNA and CDR2 YSLEER. Deletions cut 1 base from V and 2 bases from J, with 13 bases between. This CDR3 is 16 amino acids long. Study conclusions and caveats: Identical TCR molecules can share a barcode, and this sharing could underestimate highly expanded clone sizes.

This TCR came from a human donor in good health. Some libraries in this study had Jurkat cell RNA spiked in. The chain joins TRBV4-3 to TRBJ2-3; possible D gene TRBD2, 5 bases. Sequencing used naive CD8+ T cells from blood, with Jurkat cell RNA spiked in. The subset was: FACS-sorted CD8+CD4-CCR7+CD45RA+ naive T cells. This CDR3 is CASSQGRAGPTDTQYF. For the CDR3, the DNA is TGCGCCAGCAGCCAAGGGCGGGCCGGTCCCACAGATACGCAGTATTTT.